The 29 T cell receptor beta chains in this list originate from one sample, sequenced in a study of OX40 agonist ivuxolimab in advanced cancers. Assay used: immunoSEQ multiplex PCR; TCRdb lists only in-frame clones, some missing. The table records approximately 80,000 clones, roughly 91% of them present only once. Sequenced material: CD4+ or CD8+ T cells sorted from blood, taken in a trial of the OX40 agonist ivuxolimab. The receptor source for this set is an adult with an advanced solid tumor such as melanoma, head and neck, liver or kidney cancer.

The chain employs TRBV19 and TRBJ2-7; perhaps TRBD2 as D (5 bases). Germline CDR1 LNHDA, CDR2 SQIVND (reference sequence). This CDR3 spans 14 amino acids. V lost 7 bases to trimming and J lost 0 bases, with 13 bases between them. As DNA, the CDR3 is TGTGCCAGTAAGGGTAGCGTACGCTCCTACGAGCAGTACTTC. It specifies CASKGSVRSYEQYF.

This clone was observed a few times. J is TRBJ2-1 and V is TRBV4-1; D is unclear. The CDR3 consists of 18 residues. Trimming removed 1 base at V and 4 bases at J, with 20 bases between. Germline V gene data show CDR1 as MGHRA and CDR2 as YSYEKL. CDR3 in DNA: TGCGCCAGCAGCCAAGGGCCCCTTCGGCAGACCACTTACAATGAGCAGTTCTTC. It specifies CASSQGPLRQTTYNEQFF.

The rearrangement uses TRBV4-3 and TRBJ1-2, with D perhaps TRBD1 (6 bases). Trimming took 0 bases from V and 2 from J, leaving 10 bases between them. Per the germline V gene, CDR1 is LGHNA and CDR2 is YSLEER. This CDR3 contains 15 residues. Here the CDR3 DNA reads TGCGCCAGCAGCCAAGATGGGGGCTCAAACTATGGCTACACCTTC. Translation gives CASSQDGGSNYGYTF.

This clone appeared a single time. The chain carries TRBV28 and TRBJ2-7, with 9 bases fitting TRBD2. From germline, CDR1 is MDHEN and CDR2 SYDVKM. The trim removed 3 bases at V and 0 bases at J, leaving 3 bases unmatched. The CDR3 is 15 residues long. As DNA, the CDR3 is TGTGCCAGCAGTTTTCCGACTAGCGGCTCCTACGAGCAGTACTTC. Translation: CASSFPTSGSYEQYF.

The chain combines TRBV28 with TRBJ1-2; TRBD1 is a possible D gene (5 bases). The CDR3 has 15 residues. Trimming left V 2 bases short and J 4 bases short, with 14 bases between. CDR1 MDHEN and CDR2 SYDVKM come from the germline V gene. The CDR3 DNA reads TGTGCCAGCAGTTTAGGGGCGGGGATCCGCTATGGCTACACCTTC. This translates into CASSLGAGIRYGYTF.

This chain joins TRBV7-8 and TRBJ2-7, with 12 positions matching TRBD1. Germline loops: CDR1 SGHVS, CDR2 FQNEAQ. V gave up 5 bases and J gave up 6 bases; unmatched junction bases: 8. The CDR3 runs to 15 residues. In nucleotides, the CDR3 is TGTGCCAGCAGCGAGATGGGACAGGGGGCCAGCGAGCAGTACTTC. This gives the protein CASSEMGQGASEQYF.

The chain is built from TRBV7-8 and TRBJ1-3; D gene uncertain. The CDR3 consists of 15 residues. Germline lookup yields CDR1 SGHVS and CDR2 FQNEAQ. V lost 4 bases, J lost 8 bases, and 18 bases lay in between. This chain's CDR3 is CASSSQTWSGDTIYF. Here the CDR3 DNA reads TGTGCCAGCAGCTCCCAGACCTGGTCCGGAGACACCATATATTTT. Based on the CDR3 plus reference TRBV7-8 and TRBJ1-3, the full variable domain is GAGVSQSPRYKVAKRGQDVALRCDPISGHVSLFWYQQALGQGPEFLTYFQNEAQLDKSGLPSDRFFAERPEGSVSTLKIQRTQQEDSAVYLCASSSQTWSGDTIYFGEGSWLTVV.

The gene calls are TRBV10-1 and TRBJ1-5, with a possible D match to TRBD1 (6 bases). The length of the CDR3 is 13 residues. Germline V lookup: CDR1 WNHNN, CDR2 SYGVQD (reference sequence). V lost 4 bases to trimming and J lost 4 bases, with 8 bases between them. CDR3 amino acids: CASSGDINQPQHF. In DNA, the CDR3 is TGCGCCAGCAGTGGGGACATAAATCAGCCCCAGCATTTT.

This clone showed up just a few times. CDR3 in amino acids: CASTPTGNEKLFF. CDR3 bases: TGTGCCAGCACCCCCACGGGTAATGAAAAACTGTTTTTT. This sequence joins TRBV7-2 and TRBJ1-4; D gene uncertain. Germline V gives CDR1 SGHTA, CDR2 FQGNSA. Trimming cost V 7 bases and J 4 bases, with 10 bases left between them. The CDR3 length is 13 residues.

The chain recombines TRBV2 with TRBJ2-1; D assignment may be TRBD1 or TRBD2 (6 bases each). CDR1 SNHLY and CDR2 FYNNEI come from the germline V gene. The CDR3 covers 14 residues. Trimming shortened V by 7 bases and J by 7 bases, and 17 bases separated the two germline ends. CDR3 DNA sequence: TGTGCCAGCACCCCCGCCGGAGGGGGGAATGAGCAGTTCTTC. Translation gives CASTPAGGGNEQFF.

This clone was counted only a few times. The rearrangement links TRBV7-8 to TRBJ2-1, with a weak D call TRBD2 (5 bases). The V end was cut by 8 bases, the J end by 7 bases, with 18 bases between. Germline-derived CDR1 and CDR2 are SGHVS and FQNEAQ. The CDR3 sequence is 14 residues long. The chain's CDR3 is CASGERRYINEQFF. In DNA form, the CDR3 reads TGTGCCAGCGGCGAGCGGCGTTACATAAATGAGCAGTTCTTC. Full variable domain (outside the CDR3, taken from reference TRBV7-8 and TRBJ2-1): GAGVSQSPRYKVAKRGQDVALRCDPISGHVSLFWYQQALGQGPEFLTYFQNEAQLDKSGLPSDRFFAERPEGSVSTLKIQRTQQEDSAVYLCASGERRYINEQFFGPGTRLTVL.

V is TRBV7-8 and J is TRBJ1-1; D ambiguous. The ends were cut back, 1 base at V and 3 bases at J, with 9 bases in the middle. This CDR3 comprises 14 residues. Germline V gene data show CDR1 as SGHVS and CDR2 as FQNEAQ. The CDR3 nucleotides read TGTGCCAGCAGCTTAGTTGGGGTGTACACTGAAGCTTTCTTT. Translating gives CASSLVGVYTEAFF. Drawing the rest from reference TRBV7-8 and TRBJ1-1, the complete variable domain is GAGVSQSPRYKVAKRGQDVALRCDPISGHVSLFWYQQALGQGPEFLTYFQNEAQLDKSGLPSDRFFAERPEGSVSTLKIQRTQQEDSAVYLCASSLVGVYTEAFFGQGTRLTVV.

The rearrangement uses TRBV4-1 and TRBJ2-1; tentative D call: TRBD2 (7 bases). V lost 4 bases, J lost 0 bases, and 22 bases lay in between. Looked up from germline, CDR1 is MGHRA and CDR2 is YSYEKL. The CDR3 covers 19 residues. Here the CDR3 DNA reads TGCGCCAGCAGCCCTACCGCGGGAGTACTGGACAGCTCCTACAATGAGCAGTTCTTC. This gives the protein CASSPTAGVLDSSYNEQFF.

The chain recombines TRBV19 with TRBJ2-1; tentative D call: TRBD2 (6 bases). The CDR3 spans 20 residues. V lost 4 bases to trimming and J lost 1 base, with 26 bases between them. The germline V gene encodes CDR1 LNHDA and CDR2 SQIVND (reference sequence). The CDR3 DNA follows: TGTGCCAGTAGTAATGTGGGCCACCGGCGGGGCCCCGTGTCCTACAATGAGCAGTTCTTC. Its translation is CASSNVGHRRGPVSYNEQFF.

The rearrangement joins TRBV11-2 to TRBJ2-5; D is possibly TRBD2 (5 bases). V was cut by 1 base and J by 1 base, with 16 bases left in between. The CDR3 loop spans 17 amino acids. CDR1 and CDR2 from the germline V gene are SGHAT and FQNNGV. This CDR3 reads CASSLGVSSESQETQYF. CDR3 DNA: TGTGCCAGCAGCTTAGGCGTTAGTAGCGAAAGCCAAGAGACCCAGTACTTC.

This clone has just one count. The rearrangement uses TRBV11-2 and TRBJ2-2, with D possibly TRBD1 on 6 matching bases. The V end was cut by 1 base, the J end by 0 bases, with 9 bases between. The length of the CDR3 is 16 residues. Germline V gene sequence: CDR1 SGHAT, CDR2 FQNNGV. CDR3 nucleotides: TGTGCCAGCAGCTTAGGAAGGACAGCGAACACCGGGGAGCTGTTTTTT. The encoded protein is CASSLGRTANTGELFF.

This clone is a singleton in its sample. V usage is TRBV7-3 and J usage is TRBJ2-7, with a possible D match to TRBD1 (5 bases). There are 15 residues in the CDR3. Deletions cut 2 bases from V and 2 bases from J, with 13 bases between. The germline gives CDR1 SGHTA, CDR2 FQGTGA. CDR3: CASSLHVGDTYEQYF. The CDR3, as DNA: TGTGCCAGCAGCTTACATGTAGGGGATACCTACGAGCAGTACTTC.

This clone was counted only a few times. This chain connects TRBV10-1 to TRBJ2-7, with TRBD1 identical over 9 bases. Trimming at V came to 2 bases and at J to 7 bases, leaving 3 bases not matched to a gene. CDR3 length: 13 amino acids. The germline gives CDR1 WNHNN, CDR2 SYGVQD (reference sequence). Written as DNA, the CDR3 is TGCGCCAGCAGTGAGACAGGGGGCAGGGAGCAGTACTTC. This codes for CASSETGGREQYF.

V and J are TRBV19 and TRBJ2-7; D not certain. This CDR3 comprises 17 residues. Germline V gene sequence: CDR1 LNHDA, CDR2 SQIVND (reference sequence). V was pared by 5 bases and J by 2 bases, with 22 bases between. The CDR3 region is CASSYSGIGGGTYEQYF. CDR3 nucleotide sequence: TGTGCCAGTAGTTACTCGGGCATTGGCGGCGGAACCTACGAGCAGTACTTC.

V usage is TRBV7-3 and J usage is TRBJ1-2, with D maybe TRBD1 (5 bases). In germline, CDR1 is SGHTA, CDR2 FQGTGA. The V end was cut by 1 base, the J end by 2 bases, with 8 bases between. CDR3 size: 14 residues. The CDR3 loop is CASSLSGGNYGYTF. The CDR3 DNA reads TGTGCCAGCAGCTTAAGTGGGGGAAACTATGGCTACACCTTC.

The genes are TRBV4-2 and TRBJ1-3, with D unresolved. V was clipped by 0 bases and J by 9 bases, with 21 bases between them. Per the germline V gene, CDR1 is LGHNA and CDR2 is YNFKEQ. The CDR3 spans 17 residues. The DNA of the CDR3 is TGTGCCAGCAGCCAAGATTACCCCCTGGGGAGCAGGAGCACCATATATTTT. It specifies CASSQDYPLGSRSTIYF.

The V call is TRBV19, the J call TRBJ2-1; D is undetermined. The CDR3 totals 13 residues. Per the germline V gene, CDR1 is LNHDA and CDR2 is SQIVND (reference sequence). V was trimmed by 5 bases and J by 4 bases, leaving 9 bases between them. The CDR3, as DNA: TGTGCCAGTAGTCCGGCCGTGTACAATGAGCAGTTCTTC. Its protein is CASSPAVYNEQFF.

This chain joins TRBV5-1 and TRBJ1-2; no firm D call. Germline V gene lookup returns CDR1 SGHRS and CDR2 YFSETQ. The CDR3 loop spans 14 amino acids. V gave up 5 bases and J gave up 0 bases, with 11 bases separating them. The CDR3 protein is CASSLSLANYGYTF. CDR3 nucleotide sequence: TGCGCCAGCAGTTTAAGTTTAGCTAACTATGGCTACACCTTC.

This rearrangement joins TRBV2 to TRBJ2-7; 7 bases are shared with TRBD1. CDR1 is SNHLY, CDR2 FYNNEI, per germline. The trim removed 0 bases at V and 0 bases at J, leaving 17 bases unmatched. This CDR3 is built from 20 residues. The CDR3 DNA reads TGTGCCAGCAGTGAAGCCCTCGACAGGGCCCCCTTCTCCTTCTCCTACGAGCAGTACTTC. This sequence encodes CASSEALDRAPFSFSYEQYF.

The chain combines TRBV19 with TRBJ2-7, with no clear D. CDR3 length: 14 residues. V lost 3 bases, J lost 0 bases, and 9 bases lay in between. In germline, CDR1 is LNHDA, CDR2 SQIVND (reference sequence). Here the CDR3 reads CASSIQLSSYEQYF. DNA of the CDR3: TGTGCCAGTAGTATCCAGCTTAGCTCCTACGAGCAGTACTTC.

This sequence joins TRBV7-2 and TRBJ1-1; D is perhaps TRBD1 (5 bases). The CDR3 has 11 amino acids. CDR1 and CDR2 (germline): SGHTA, FQGNSA. V lost 3 bases and J 11 bases, leaving 10 bases between the germline ends. The CDR3 DNA sequence: TGTGCCAGCAGCTTGGGGGTTGTGGCTTTCTTT. This gives the protein CASSLGVVAFF.

The chain recombines TRBV10-2 with TRBJ2-7; 9 bases line up with TRBD2. This CDR3 spans 15 amino acids. J gave up 0 bases and V 6 bases, and 6 bases lay outside the gene matches. Germline lookup yields CDR1 WSHSY and CDR2 SAAADI. CDR3 bases: TGCGCCAGCAGCCCGACTAGCGGCAGCTCCTACGAGCAGTACTTC. Residues: CASSPTSGSSYEQYF.

The gene calls are TRBV27 and TRBJ2-3; TRBD2 matches at 7 bases. The CDR3 is 15 amino acids. V shed 8 bases, J shed 2 bases, and the junction held 10 bases outside the gene matches. Germline V gene lookup returns CDR1 MNHEY and CDR2 SMNVEV (reference sequence). The CDR3 protein is CASSHRLAYTDTQYF. In DNA form, the CDR3 reads TGTGCCAGCTCCCACAGACTAGCTTACACAGATACGCAGTATTTT.

The rearrangement links TRBV7-9 to TRBJ1-4; 7 positions agree with TRBD1. V dropped 6 bases and J dropped 2; count of bases not matched to a gene: 6. The CDR3 sequence is 15 residues long. CDR1 SEHNR and CDR2 FQNEAQ come from the germline V gene (reference sequence). The CDR3 DNA reads as TGTGCCAGCAGTTTCTTCAGGGGGACTAATGAAAAACTGTTTTTT. It is translated as CASSFFRGTNEKLFF.